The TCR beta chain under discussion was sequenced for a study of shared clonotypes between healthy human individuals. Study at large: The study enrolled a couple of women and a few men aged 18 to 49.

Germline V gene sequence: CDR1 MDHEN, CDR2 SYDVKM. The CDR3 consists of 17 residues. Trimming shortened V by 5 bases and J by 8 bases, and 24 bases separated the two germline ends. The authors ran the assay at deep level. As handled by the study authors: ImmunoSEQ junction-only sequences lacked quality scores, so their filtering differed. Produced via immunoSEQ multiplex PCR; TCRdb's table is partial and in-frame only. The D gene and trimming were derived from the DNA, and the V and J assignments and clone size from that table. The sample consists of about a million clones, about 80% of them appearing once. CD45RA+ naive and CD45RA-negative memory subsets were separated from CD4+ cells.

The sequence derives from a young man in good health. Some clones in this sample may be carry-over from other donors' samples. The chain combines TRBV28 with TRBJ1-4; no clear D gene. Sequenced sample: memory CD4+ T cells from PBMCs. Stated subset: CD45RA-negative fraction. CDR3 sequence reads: CASSRLTSFQRGEKLFF. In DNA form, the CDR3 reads TGTGCCAGCAGTAGATTGACGTCATTCCAGCGAGGCGAAAAACTGTTTTTT.